This T cell receptor (beta chain) was captured by sequencing in a study of OX40 agonist ivuxolimab in advanced cancers. Turning to the study itself: Ivuxolimab doses were 0.01, 0.1, 0.3, 1.5, 3 or 10 mg/kg every 2 weeks.

Germline V gene data show CDR1 as SGHAT and CDR2 as FQNNGV. The CDR3 has 16 residues. The ends were cut back, 5 bases at V and 1 base at J, with 18 bases in the middle. This clone has only a few counts. Sequencing used immunoSEQ multiplex PCR; TCRdb keeps in-frame clones, though not all of them. The sample has 55,000 to 90,000 clones, 80% to 90% seen once; the top ten hold approximately 2.1%. The chain links TRBV11-2 to TRBJ2-7, with a tentative D call TRBD1 (5 bases). This sequence was found in an adult with an advanced solid tumor such as melanoma, head and neck, liver or kidney cancer. The sequencing used CD4+ or CD8+ T cells sorted from blood, collected in a trial of the OX40 agonist ivuxolimab. CDR3 coding DNA: TGTGCCAGCAGCCCTTATTTGGGGCAGGAATCCTACGAGCAGTACTTC. Translating gives CASSPYLGQESYEQYF.